This T cell receptor beta chain was captured by sequencing in a study of cytomegalovirus exposure and HLA in healthy donors. This clone was recorded a few times. PCR employed 60 Vbeta and 13 Jbeta primers. Libraries were prepared by immunoSEQ multiplex PCR; TCRdb keeps only in-frame clonotypes and omits some of them. The profile shows 75,000 to 100,000 clones, around 82% of them singletons. The CDR3 extends over 12 amino acids. Between the trimmed V and J ends, which lost 0 bases and 5 bases, there was a span of 3 bases. Germline CDR1 is SGHDT and CDR2 is YYEEEE. Sequencing was carried out using PBMCs. V and J are TRBV5-6 and TRBJ1-5; D is unclear. This TCR was sampled from a man aged 35 to 55 in good health and CMV-seropositive. CDR3 in amino acids: CASSLVDQPQHF. DNA of the CDR3: TGTGCCAGCAGCTTGGTAGATCAGCCCCAGCATTTT.